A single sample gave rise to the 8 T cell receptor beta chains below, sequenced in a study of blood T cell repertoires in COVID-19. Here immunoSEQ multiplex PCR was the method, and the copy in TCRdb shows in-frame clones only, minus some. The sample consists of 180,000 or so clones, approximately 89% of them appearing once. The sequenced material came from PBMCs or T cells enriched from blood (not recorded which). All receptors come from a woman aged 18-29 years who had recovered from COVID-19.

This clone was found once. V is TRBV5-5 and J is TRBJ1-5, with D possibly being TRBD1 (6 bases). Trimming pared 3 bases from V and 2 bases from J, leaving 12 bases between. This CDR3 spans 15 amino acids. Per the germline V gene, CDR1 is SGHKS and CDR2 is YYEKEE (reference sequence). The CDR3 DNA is TGTGCCAGCAGCTCGGACCCAGGGGGCAATCAGCCCCAGCATTTT. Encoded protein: CASSSDPGGNQPQHF.

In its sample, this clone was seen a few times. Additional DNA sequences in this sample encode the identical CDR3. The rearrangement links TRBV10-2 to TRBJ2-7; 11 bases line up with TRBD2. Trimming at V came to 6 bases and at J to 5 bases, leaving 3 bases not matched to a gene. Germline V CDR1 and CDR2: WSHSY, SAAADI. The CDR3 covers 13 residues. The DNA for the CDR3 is TGCGCCAGCAGACTAGCGGGGGCCAACGAGCAGTACTTC. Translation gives CASRLAGANEQYF.

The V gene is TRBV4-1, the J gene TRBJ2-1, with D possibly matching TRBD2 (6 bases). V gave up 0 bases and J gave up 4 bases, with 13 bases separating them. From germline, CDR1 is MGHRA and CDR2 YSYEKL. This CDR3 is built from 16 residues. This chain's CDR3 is CASSQEGGNRYNEQFF. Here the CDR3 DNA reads TGCGCCAGCAGCCAAGAGGGCGGGAATCGGTACAATGAGCAGTTCTTC.

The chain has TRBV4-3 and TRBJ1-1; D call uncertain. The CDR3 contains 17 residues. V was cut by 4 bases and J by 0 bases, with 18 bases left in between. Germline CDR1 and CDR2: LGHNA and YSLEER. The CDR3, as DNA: TGCGCCAGCAGCCCCAGCGAGGGCGAAGTCATGAACACTGAAGCTTTCTTT. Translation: CASSPSEGEVMNTEAFF.

CDR3 protein: CASSSSGQIVEQYF. Written as DNA, the CDR3 is TGTGCCAGCAGTTCTAGCGGTCAAATCGTGGAGCAGTACTTC. The chain recombines TRBV28 with TRBJ2-7; 7 bases agree with TRBD2. The CDR3 totals 14 residues. The V and J ends lost 4 bases and 7 bases, in that order; junction bases with no gene match: 10. Germline V CDR1 and CDR2: MDHEN, SYDVKM.

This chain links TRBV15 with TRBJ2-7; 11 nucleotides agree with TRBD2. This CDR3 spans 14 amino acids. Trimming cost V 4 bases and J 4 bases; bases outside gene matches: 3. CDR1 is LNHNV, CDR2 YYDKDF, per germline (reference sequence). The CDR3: CATSIGTSGYEQYF. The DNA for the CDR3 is TGTGCCACCAGCATCGGGACTAGCGGTTACGAGCAGTACTTC.

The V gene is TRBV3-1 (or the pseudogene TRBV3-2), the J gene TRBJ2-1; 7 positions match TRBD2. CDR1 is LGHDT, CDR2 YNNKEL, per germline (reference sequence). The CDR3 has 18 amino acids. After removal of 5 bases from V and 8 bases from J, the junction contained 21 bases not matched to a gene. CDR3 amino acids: CASSASTTRLALLHEQFF. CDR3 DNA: TGTGCCAGCAGCGCGTCCACGACCCGACTAGCTCTACTCCATGAGCAGTTCTTC.

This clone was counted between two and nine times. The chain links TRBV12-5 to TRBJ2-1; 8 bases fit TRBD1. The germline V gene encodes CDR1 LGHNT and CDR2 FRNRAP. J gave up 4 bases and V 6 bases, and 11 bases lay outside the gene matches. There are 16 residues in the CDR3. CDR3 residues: CASGTLGTGLYNEQFF. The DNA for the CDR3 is TGTGCTAGTGGCACTCTGGGGACAGGTCTTTACAATGAGCAGTTCTTC.